Each of the 25 T cell receptor beta chains below was sequenced from the same sample in a study of cytomegalovirus exposure and HLA in healthy donors. PCR was performed using 60 Vbeta and 13 Jbeta primers. Profiled with immunoSEQ multiplex PCR; TCRdb holds only in-frame clones, not every one. The table lists about 160,000 clones, 75% of them singletons. The sample comprised PBMCs. These receptors came from a woman aged 50 to 65 in good health and CMV-seropositive.

The chain has TRBV7-3 and TRBJ2-1; D may be TRBD1 (6 bases). This CDR3 comprises 13 residues. V shed 4 bases and J shed 9 bases, with 13 bases lying between them. The germline gives CDR1 SGHTA, CDR2 FQGTGA. The chain's CDR3 is CASSSTGLGEQFF. The CDR3 bases are TGTGCCAGCAGCTCTACAGGGCTCGGTGAGCAGTTCTTC.

The table lists this clone with a count of one. CDR3 amino acids: CASSKSGGRTGELFF. The CDR3 DNA is TGTGCCAGCAGCAAATCAGGGGGGAGGACCGGGGAGCTGTTTTTT. The chain employs TRBV7-3 and TRBJ2-2; tentative D call: TRBD1 (7 bases). The V and J ends lost 5 bases and 5 bases respectively, with 15 bases between them. The CDR3 extends over 15 amino acids. Germline V gives CDR1 SGHTA, CDR2 FQGTGA.

The rearrangement links TRBV6-1 to TRBJ1-6; TRBD1 matches 11 bases. Germline CDR1 MNHNS, CDR2 SASEGT. The ends lost 8 bases at V and 13 bases at J; junction bases unmatched: 10. This CDR3 is built from 14 residues. CDR3 protein: CASGVPGTGGPLHF. The CDR3 nucleotides read TGTGCCAGCGGCGTTCCCGGGACAGGGGGTCCCCTCCACTTT.

V gene TRBV6-5 combines with J gene TRBJ1-1, with D unresolved. This CDR3 region has 12 residues. The germline V and J ends were trimmed by 6 bases and 8 bases, with 13 bases remaining between them. Germline CDR1 reads MNHEY; CDR2 reads SVGAGI. CDR3 coding DNA: TGTGCCAGCAGAACGCCTAGTGGGGAAGCTTTCTTT. Translated: CASRTPSGEAFF.

The chain is built from TRBV5-1 and TRBJ1-2; the D gene is possibly TRBD1 (6 bases). V lost 2 bases and J 4 bases, leaving 15 bases between the germline ends. Germline V CDR1 and CDR2: SGHRS, YFSETQ. The CDR3 length is 15 residues. CDR3 in amino acids: CASSFHQQGGYGYTF. The CDR3 nucleotides are TGCGCCAGCAGCTTTCACCAACAGGGTGGCTATGGCTACACCTTC.

The chain carries TRBV30 and TRBJ2-4; D might be TRBD1 (6 bases). The V and J ends lost 0 bases and 3 bases respectively, with 9 bases between them. In germline, CDR1 is GTSNPN, CDR2 SVGIG (reference sequence). The CDR3 sequence is 14 residues long. The CDR3 sequence is CAWSVGGVKNIQYF. The CDR3 coding sequence is TGTGCCTGGAGTGTAGGGGGTGTCAAAAACATTCAGTACTTC.

V gene TRBV30 combines with J gene TRBJ2-3; 7 positions agree with TRBD1. The CDR3 sequence is 13 residues long. Germline loops: CDR1 GTSNPN, CDR2 SVGIG (reference sequence). The J segment lost 6 bases and the V segment lost 4 bases, leaving 7 bases of the junction unmatched. The CDR3 region has the DNA TGTGCCTGGACAGGGGGTACATGGGATACGCAGTATTTT. Translated: CAWTGGTWDTQYF.

This clone was observed once. The rearrangement links TRBV12-5 to TRBJ1-6; a possible D gene is TRBD1 (5 bases). Deletions cut 3 bases from V and 10 bases from J, with 13 bases between. The CDR3 totals 14 residues. Germline values: CDR1 LGHNT, CDR2 FRNRAP. The CDR3: CASGFQGRYSPLHF. CDR3 nucleotides: TGTGCTAGTGGTTTTCAGGGCCGGTACTCACCCCTCCACTTT. Full variable domain (rest looked up from reference TRBV12-5 and TRBJ1-6): DARVTQTPRHKVTEMGQEVTMRCQPILGHNTVFWYRQTMMQGLELLAYFRNRAPLDDSGMPKDRFSAEMPDATLATLKIQPSEPRDSAVYFCASGFQGRYSPLHFGNGTRLTVT.

V gene TRBV5-1 combines with J gene TRBJ2-1; 11 bases align to TRBD2. In germline, CDR1 is SGHRS, CDR2 YFSETQ. The CDR3 covers 17 residues. V shed 1 base and J 5 bases; nucleotides not matched to a gene: 8. The CDR3, as DNA: TGCGCCAGCAGCTTGAGTACTAGCGGGGGAGCCGACAATGAGCAGTTCTTC. Protein product: CASSLSTSGGADNEQFF.

The chain links TRBV5-8 to TRBJ1-2; D ambiguous. The CDR3 length is 16 residues. Trimming shortened V by 0 bases and J by 0 bases, and 12 bases separated the two germline ends. Germline V gives CDR1 SGHTS, CDR2 YDEGEE. CDR3 sequence (DNA): TGTGCCAGCAGCTTGGTAGGAGGTCGAACTAACTATGGCTACACCTTC. It codes for CASSLVGGRTNYGYTF.

This clone came up once. This chain connects TRBV7-9 to TRBJ1-6; weak D call: TRBD1 (5 bases). There are 16 residues in the CDR3. Germline CDR1 and CDR2: SEHNR and FQNEAQ (reference sequence). V shed 4 bases and J shed 7 bases, with 17 bases lying between them. The CDR3 DNA sequence: TGTGCCAGCAGCTCAAGAGGGCTGCGGGGGAATTCACCCCTCCACTTT. Protein: CASSSRGLRGNSPLHF.

This clone was recorded only once. This chain connects TRBV6-6 to TRBJ1-1; D gene unclear. The CDR3 runs to 12 residues. The V gene lost 1 base and the J gene lost 7 bases, with 7 bases spanning the gap. CDR1 and CDR2 from the germline V gene are MNHNY and SVGAGI (reference sequence). This chain's CDR3 is CASSYLGSEAFF. CDR3 nucleotides: TGTGCCAGCAGTTACTTGGGGAGTGAAGCTTTCTTT.

The rearrangement joins TRBV2 to TRBJ2-1; TRBD1 agrees at 9 bases. Germline CDR1 SNHLY, CDR2 FYNNEI. Germline trimming cut 7 bases from V and 2 bases from J; bases unmatched to any gene: 6. CDR3 size: 15 residues. The CDR3, as DNA: TGTGCCAGCAAGACAGGGACAGGGCCCTACAATGAGCAGTTCTTC. This gives the protein CASKTGTGPYNEQFF.

The chain carries TRBV2 and TRBJ2-2; no definite D call. Germline V gene sequence: CDR1 SNHLY, CDR2 FYNNEI. V lost 4 bases and J 5 bases, leaving 8 bases between the germline ends. The CDR3 covers 13 residues. CDR3 sequence: CASSVHSTGELFF. CDR3 in DNA: TGTGCCAGCAGTGTGCACTCTACCGGGGAGCTGTTTTTT.

This clone was observed a single time. In nucleotides, the CDR3 is TGTGCCAGCTCAGAATTCGGTTCAAGTTCACCCCTCCACTTT. It codes for CASSEFGSSSPLHF. This sequence joins TRBV18 and TRBJ1-6; D unresolved. The V gene's germline CDR1 is KGHSH and CDR2 LQKENI. The CDR3 length is 14 residues. Trimming pared 5 bases from V and 9 bases from J, leaving 14 bases between.

This clone was recorded a few times. This CDR3 reads CASSPAAPNNYNEQFF. CDR3 nucleotides: TGTGCCAGCAGCCCCGCGGCCCCTAATAACTACAATGAGCAGTTCTTC. The chain combines TRBV7-6 with TRBJ2-1; no clear D gene. The CDR3 consists of 16 residues. V was trimmed by 5 bases and J by 3 bases, leaving 17 bases between them. Germline CDR1 reads SGHVS; CDR2 reads FNYEAQ.

The V gene is TRBV4-2, the J gene TRBJ1-6; no definite D call. CDR3 length: 17 residues. Per the germline V gene, CDR1 is LGHNA and CDR2 is YNFKEQ. Trimming pared 3 bases from V and 2 bases from J, leaving 14 bases between. In DNA, the CDR3 is TGTGCCAGCAGCCATCCAGCGGAGAGCCCCTATAATTCACCCCTCCACTTT. Translating gives CASSHPAESPYNSPLHF.

This chain uses TRBV6-5 with TRBJ1-1, with D unclear. Germline assignment: CDR1 MNHEY and CDR2 SVGAGI. CDR3 length: 14 residues. V lost 2 bases and J 11 bases, leaving 18 bases between the germline ends. The CDR3 sequence: CASSYGTVEGAAFF. The CDR3 DNA reads as TGTGCCAGCAGTTACGGTACCGTGGAGGGAGCCGCTTTCTTT.

This clone was recorded only once. The chain combines TRBV25-1 with TRBJ1-1, with 10 bases fitting TRBD1. Trimming removed 2 bases from V and 4 bases from J; junction bases left unmatched: 10. This CDR3 has 17 amino acids. Germline V gene lookup returns CDR1 MGHDK and CDR2 SYGVNS. This CDR3 reads CASSEVGGDRGRTEAFF. In DNA, the CDR3 is TGTGCCAGCAGTGAAGTAGGGGGGGACAGGGGTCGCACTGAAGCTTTCTTT.

This chain links TRBV9 with TRBJ1-2; possible D gene TRBD1, 5 bases. Germline CDR1 is SGDLS and CDR2 is YYNGEE. The ends were cut back, 0 bases at V and 7 bases at J, with 10 bases in the middle. This CDR3 spans 13 amino acids. CDR3 coding DNA: TGTGCCAGCAGCGTAGAGCCAGGGTGTGGCTACACCTTC. This sequence encodes CASSVEPGCGYTF.

The J gene is TRBJ2-7, the V gene TRBV5-1, with a tentative D call TRBD2 (6 bases). The length of the CDR3 is 17 residues. The ends were cut back, 1 base at V and 5 bases at J, with 22 bases in the middle. Germline V gives CDR1 SGHRS, CDR2 YFSETQ. CDR3 DNA sequence: TGCGCCAGCAGCTTGCGTCCGGGGGAAAGCCTCGTCGACGAGCAGTACTTC. Protein sequence: CASSLRPGESLVDEQYF.

The J gene is TRBJ1-5, the V gene TRBV29-1; 9 bases agree with TRBD1. The germline V gene has CDR1 SQVTM and CDR2 ANQGSEA. Germline trimming cut 4 bases from V and 6 bases from J; bases unmatched to any gene: 4. This CDR3 comprises 13 residues. The CDR3 here is CSVGDRDGQPQHF. In DNA form, the CDR3 reads TGCAGCGTTGGGGACAGGGACGGTCAGCCCCAGCATTTT.

The V gene is TRBV9, the J gene TRBJ1-3; unclear D gene. Trimming stripped 0 bases from V and 0 bases from J, with 16 bases between. CDR1 is SGDLS, CDR2 YYNGEE, per germline. This CDR3 spans 18 amino acids. Here the CDR3 reads CASSVALGTIASGNTIYF. DNA of the CDR3: TGTGCCAGCAGCGTAGCCCTTGGCACCATAGCCTCTGGAAACACCATATATTTT.

V and J are TRBV9 and TRBJ2-1; no firm D call. Germline CDR1 is SGDLS and CDR2 is YYNGEE. This CDR3 is built from 13 residues. V lost 2 bases, J lost 6 bases, and 9 bases lay in between. CDR3 bases: TGTGCCAGCAGCGTCTCGAAGCTCAATGAGCAGTTCTTC. Residues: CASSVSKLNEQFF.

The chain carries TRBV6-5 and TRBJ1-6; TRBD1 might be the D (6 bases). The CDR3 consists of 16 residues. V was pared by 3 bases and J by 0 bases, with 9 bases between. Germline V CDR1 and CDR2: MNHEY, SVGAGI. CDR3: CASSYGQNSYNSPLHF. DNA for the CDR3: TGTGCCAGCAGTTATGGACAGAACTCCTATAATTCACCCCTCCACTTT.